This T cell receptor beta chain was sequenced in a study of T cell responses to AZD1222 COVID-19 vaccine. Clones were read by immunoSEQ multiplex PCR, and TCRdb kept only the in-frame ones, dropping some. The sample has around 130,000 clones, 80% to 95% seen once. A remark on this clone: Its antigen is undetermined.

Study observations and caveats: It should be noted that donors were predominantly white British and more often female, and clonal diversity was possibly underestimated. In the spike-specific TCR repertoire, nearly half reportedly target unmutated variant regions.

The CDR3 spans 15 residues. Germline V gene lookup returns CDR1 LGHDT and CDR2 YNNKEL (reference sequence). V was clipped by 1 base and J by 1 base, with 10 bases between them. The chain recombines TRBV3-1 (or the pseudogene TRBV3-2) with TRBJ2-5; the D gene is possibly TRBD1 (6 bases). The receptor's source is an adult who received the AZD1222 COVID-19 vaccine. The sample in question was peripheral blood, obtained 28 days after the second AZD1222 dose. The CDR3 protein is CASSQAGVPQETQYF. CDR3 coding DNA: TGTGCCAGCAGCCAAGCAGGGGTCCCCCAAGAGACCCAGTACTTC.